This T cell receptor (beta chain) was identified during a study of cytotoxic CD8 clonotypes in ibrutinib-treated CLL. Turning to the study itself: There were 10 to 11 relapsed/refractory patients and more than 14 treatment-naive patients, and under 18 were IGHV unmutated. Across samples, productive templates numbered 250,000 to 300,000 and productive rearrangements reached some 94,000 on average. Study results and caveats: The study found baseline clonality above age-matched healthy donors, tracking circulating CD8+ T-cell counts. There were few public clonotypes, and on treatment they contracted or stayed stable.

TCRdb keeps only in-frame clones here, not all; method: immunoSEQ multiplex PCR. Among hundreds of thousands of clones listed, nearly 80% were seen once. With regard to this clone: Its cognate antigen is unknown.

Trimming removed 4 bases at V and 4 bases at J, with 19 bases between. Germline V lookup: CDR1 SGHDT, CDR2 YYEEEE. This CDR3 spans 16 amino acids. This chain links TRBV5-6 with TRBJ2-3; D is unresolved. Here the sequenced sample was PBMCs, taken after 12 months of ibrutinib treatment. This receptor was taken from a human donor with chronic lymphocytic leukemia. The CDR3 region has the DNA TGTGCCAGCAGCCAGGAAGGAGAAAACGCGGCAGATACGCAGTATTTT. As protein: CASSQEGENAADTQYF. Based on the CDR3 plus reference TRBV5-6 and TRBJ2-3, the full variable domain is DAGVTQSPTHLIKTRGQQVTLRCSPKSGHDTVSWYQQALGQGPQFIFQYYEEEERQRGNFPDRFSGHQFPNYSSELNVNALLLGDSALYLCASSQEGENAADTQYFGPGTRLTVL.